This T cell receptor (beta chain) emerged from a study of shared clonotypes between healthy human individuals. Regarding the study as a whole: Enrolling few donors narrowed the genetic and exposure-history diversity that was represented. Rarefaction curves obtained for sorted subsets showed sequencing incomplete despite large depth.

At a deep level, the assay was run. Here immunoSEQ multiplex PCR was the method, and the copy in TCRdb shows in-frame clones only, minus some. The sample carries about 1.9 million clones, 90% to 95% recorded once. About this clone itself: Antigen specificity is unknown.

The CDR3 sequence is 17 residues long. Germline values: CDR1 SGHRS, CDR2 YFSETQ. V was trimmed by 3 bases and J by 0 bases, leaving 16 bases between them. Terminally differentiated effector memory CD45RA+ cells were excluded by CCR7 positive selection of CD45RO-negative cells. The sequence was collected from a man aged 18 to 29 in good health. Some clones in this sample may be carry-over from other donors' samples. The sequenced sample was naive CD8+ T cells from PBMCs. This chain connects TRBV5-1 to TRBJ2-4; D gene ambiguous. Here the CDR3 reads CASSSSRAGTAKNIQYF. CDR3 DNA sequence: TGCGCCAGCAGCTCATCAAGGGCCGGAACAGCCAAAAACATTCAGTACTTC.